The 23 T cell receptor beta chains below all came from one sample that was sequenced in a study of CD8+CD57+ T cells in acquired aplastic anemia. According to the study, genomic DNA was the template for TCR beta VDJ and CDR3 profiling. Each CDR3 protein is one row after TCRdb ran MiXCR on the reads. The sample contains about 180,000 distinct CDR3 sequences, about half of which appear only once. The sequencing input was sorted CD4+, CD8+, or CD8+CD57+ T cells (not recorded which) from PBMCs. The receptors shown here come from a human donor in good health.

This clonotype occurred a few times. V gene TRBV5-6 combines with J gene TRBJ2-1, with D unresolved. The CDR3 loop spans 16 amino acids. CDR1 and CDR2 (germline): SGHDT, YYEEEE. V was pared by 3 bases and J by 5 bases, with 18 bases between. CDR3 loop: CASSSLGGVGDNEQFF. In DNA, the CDR3 is TGTGCCAGCAGCTCCCTAGGTGGGGTTGGCGACAATGAGCAGTTCTTC.

The table lists this clonotype with many counts. This sequence joins TRBV4-3 and TRBJ2-7; TRBD2 agrees at 7 bases. CDR1 and CDR2 (germline): LGHNA, YSLEER. CDR3 length: 16 amino acids. The junction had 7 bases not matched to a gene; V was cut back by 2 bases and J by 0 bases. CDR3 sequence (DNA): TGCGCCAGCAGCCAAACTCTTGGCGGGAGCTCCTACGAGCAGTACTTC. Its protein product is CASSQTLGGSSYEQYF.

V is TRBV25-1 and J is TRBJ1-1, with 8 bases identical to TRBD1. This CDR3 is built from 15 residues. The V segment lost 6 bases and the J segment 2 bases; nucleotides outside the gene matches: 8. Germline CDR1 and CDR2: MGHDK and SYGVNS. CDR3 in DNA: TGTGCCAGCAGCGCGCGGGACAGGCTAAACACTGAAGCTTTCTTT. Residues: CASSARDRLNTEAFF.

V gene TRBV6-1 combines with J gene TRBJ2-1, with a possible D match to TRBD2 (6 bases). From germline, CDR1 is MNHNS and CDR2 SASEGT. V gave up 4 bases and J gave up 5 bases, with 18 bases separating them. The length of the CDR3 is 16 residues. CDR3: CASSVFPLAQNNEQFF. CDR3 nucleotide sequence: TGTGCCAGCAGTGTTTTCCCACTAGCTCAAAACAATGAGCAGTTCTTC.

This clonotype came up many times. V is TRBV11-3 and J is TRBJ2-1; 9 nucleotides match TRBD1. Germline loops: CDR1 SGHNT, CDR2 YENEEA. The junction had 6 bases not matched to a gene; V was cut back by 4 bases and J by 2 bases. The CDR3 has 16 amino acids. The CDR3 is CASSSAQGATYNEQFF. CDR3 bases: TGTGCCAGCAGCTCAGCACAGGGGGCTACCTACAATGAGCAGTTCTTC.

Details on this clonotype: One end of the junction varies from germline; a read error may be responsible. V gene TRBV10-1 combines with J gene TRBJ2-3, with 7 nucleotides matching TRBD2. The CDR3 sequence is 18 residues long. From germline, CDR1 is WNHNN and CDR2 SYGVQD (reference sequence). This CDR3 reads CASGEPKVGGGSTDTQYF. CDR3 DNA: TGCGCCAGCGGTGAGCCCAAGGTCGGGGGAGGGAGCACCGATACGCAGTATTTT.

This clonotype was detected only a few times. The J gene is TRBJ1-1, the V gene TRBV19, with D perhaps TRBD1 (5 bases). Germline V gives CDR1 LNHDA, CDR2 SQIVND (reference sequence). The V end lost 3 bases, the J end lost 5 bases, and 13 bases lay between the germline ends. The CDR3 has 14 residues. CDR3 in DNA: TGTGCCAGTAGTATCTTGGCAGGGAATACTGAAGCTTTCTTT. This translates into CASSILAGNTEAFF.

Concerning this clonotype: A single base separates this from a much larger clone, so it may be a read error. The chain carries TRBV11-3 and TRBJ2-5, with D possibly being TRBD1 (5 bases). Germline values: CDR1 SGHNT, CDR2 YENEEA. CDR3 size: 15 residues. The ends were cut back, 3 bases at V and 0 bases at J, with 11 bases in the middle. Here the CDR3 DNA reads TGTGCCAGCAGCTTCGACACAGGATACCAAGAGACCCAGTACTTC. It is translated as CASSFDTGYQETQYF.

Of note for this clonotype: The final CDR3 position lacks the conserved phenylalanine or tryptophan, pointing to a likely read error. The chain joins TRBV5-1 to TRBJ1-6; TRBD1 matches at 7 bases. Germline V lookup: CDR1 SGHRS, CDR2 YFSETQ. V was clipped by 3 bases and J by 1 base; unmatched bases: 1. This CDR3 region has 15 residues. The CDR3 DNA reads TGCGCCAGCAGCTCGGGACAGTCCTATAATTCACCCCTCCACCTT. Its translation: CASSSGQSYNSPLHL.

V gene TRBV7-9 combines with J gene TRBJ2-1, with a weak D call TRBD1 (5 bases). CDR1 and CDR2 (germline): SEHNR, FQNEAQ (reference sequence). V shed 5 bases and J shed 4 bases, with 9 bases lying between them. CDR3 length: 13 residues. CDR3 residues: CASSPGQYNEQFF. CDR3 DNA sequence: TGTGCCAGCAGCCCCGGACAATACAATGAGCAGTTCTTC.

V usage is TRBV29-1 and J usage is TRBJ2-1, with 7 positions matching TRBD1. The CDR3 loop spans 16 amino acids. The trim removed 4 bases at V and 2 bases at J, leaving 11 bases unmatched. The V gene's germline CDR1 is SQVTM and CDR2 ANQGSEA. The CDR3 loop reads CSVGGQAGPPYNEQFF. In nucleotides, the CDR3 is TGCAGCGTTGGCGGACAGGCCGGGCCCCCCTACAATGAGCAGTTCTTC.

A note on this clonotype: The junction departs from the called germline gene at one end, perhaps through a read error. CDR3 residues: CSARGRPGSLNEQFF. DNA for the CDR3: TGCAGTGCGAGAGGGAGGCCGGGAAGCCTGAATGAGCAGTTCTTC. The V and J genes are TRBV20-1 and TRBJ2-1, with D perhaps TRBD2 (6 bases). This CDR3 is built from 15 residues. In germline, CDR1 is DFQATT, CDR2 SNEGSKA (reference sequence).

This chain joins TRBV20-1 and TRBJ1-1; D uncertain. Trimming removed 3 bases at V and 1 base at J, with 6 bases between. Germline V gives CDR1 DFQATT, CDR2 SNEGSKA (reference sequence). CDR3 length: 12 residues. The CDR3 reads CSASAENTEAFF. CDR3 nucleotides: TGCAGTGCTAGTGCAGAGAACACTGAAGCTTTCTTT.

The genes are TRBV7-9 and TRBJ2-7, with D uncertain. The V end lost 5 bases, the J end lost 0 bases, and 8 bases lay between the germline ends. Germline V lookup: CDR1 SEHNR, CDR2 FQNEAQ (reference sequence). The CDR3 totals 13 residues. CDR3 residues: CASSHLHSYEQYF. The CDR3 DNA reads as TGTGCCAGCAGCCACTTACACTCCTACGAGCAGTACTTC.

This clonotype was observed many times. The chain uses TRBV4-1 and TRBJ1-2; 9 nucleotides align to TRBD1. The germline V gene encodes CDR1 MGHRA and CDR2 YSYEKL. The CDR3 totals 15 residues. V lost 1 base, J lost 2 bases, and 2 bases stayed unmatched. The CDR3 here is CASSQVGTGNYGYTF. The CDR3 region has the DNA TGCGCCAGCAGCCAAGTAGGGACAGGGAACTATGGCTACACCTTC.

Note on this clonotype: A junction end diverges from the germline sequence, so it may reflect a read error. The genes are TRBV28 and TRBJ2-1; 7 bases fit TRBD2. Germline V gene lookup returns CDR1 MDHEN and CDR2 SYDVKM. This CDR3 has 16 amino acids. The CDR3 sequence: CASSAGGTGPYNEQLF. DNA of the CDR3: TGTGCCAGCAGCGCCGGGGGGACCGGGCCTTACAATGAGCAGCTCTTC. Combining the CDR3 with reference TRBV28 and TRBJ2-1 gives the whole variable domain DVKVTQSSRYLVKRTGEKVFLECVQDMDHENMFWYRQDPGLGLRLIYFSYDVKMKEKGDIPEGYSVSREKKERFSLILESASTNQTSMYLCASSAGGTGPYNEQLFGPGTRLTVL.

This clonotype has only a few counts. The chain has TRBV15 and TRBJ1-1; D is unresolved. CDR1 and CDR2 (germline): LNHNV, YYDKDF (reference sequence). The CDR3 has 14 amino acids. V was shortened by 0 bases and J by 1 base, with 6 bases between the two germline ends. The CDR3 reads CATSRDWTNTEAFF. CDR3 coding DNA: TGTGCCACCAGCAGAGATTGGACGAACACTGAAGCTTTCTTT.

The rearrangement links TRBV20-1 to TRBJ2-7; possibly TRBD2 for D (6 bases). Looked up from germline, CDR1 is DFQATT and CDR2 is SNEGSKA (reference sequence). Trimming cost V 3 bases and J 5 bases, with 17 bases left between them. The CDR3 extends over 14 amino acids. CDR3 coding DNA: TGCAGTGCTAGCGGGAGAGGCTCCTACAACGAGCAGTACTTC. It yields the protein CSASGRGSYNEQYF.

This clonotype was counted many times. The V and J genes are TRBV7-9 and TRBJ2-6; D ambiguous. The CDR3 runs to 13 residues. Trimming stripped 4 bases from V and 0 bases from J, with 1 base between. CDR1 is SEHNR and CDR2 is FQNEAQ in the germline V gene (reference sequence). Here the CDR3 DNA reads TGTGCCAGCAGCTCCTCTGGGGCCAACGTCCTGACTTTC. Amino acid sequence: CASSSSGANVLTF.

The gene calls are TRBV5-4 and TRBJ1-2, with D perhaps TRBD1 (5 bases). Germline V gene data show CDR1 as SGHNT and CDR2 as YYREEE (reference sequence). V was clipped by 3 bases and J by 5 bases, with 14 bases between them. This CDR3 comprises 14 residues. The chain's CDR3 is CASSYDSEGYGYTF. Here the CDR3 DNA reads TGTGCCAGCAGCTACGACAGCGAAGGGTATGGCTACACCTTC. Complete variable domain (other parts from reference TRBV5-4 and TRBJ1-2): ETGVTQSPTHLIKTRGQQVTLRCSSQSGHNTVSWYQQALGQGPQFIFQYYREEENGRGNFPPRFSGLQFPNYSSELNVNALELDDSALYLCASSYDSEGYGYTFGSGTRLTVV.

This clonotype occurred a few times. The chain joins TRBV20-1 to TRBJ1-6, with TRBD1 as a possible D gene (6 bases). Per the germline V gene, CDR1 is DFQATT and CDR2 is SNEGSKA (reference sequence). CDR3 length: 14 amino acids. Trimming took off 5 bases at V and 7 bases at J, with 15 bases between the two ends. The CDR3: CSAVRTVRNSPLHF. CDR3 sequence (DNA): TGCAGTGCTGTCCGGACAGTAAGGAATTCACCCCTCCACTTT.

On this clonotype: A much bigger clone sits one base away, suggesting this may be a read error. V and J are TRBV6-1 and TRBJ2-7; 8 nucleotides line up with TRBD1. Germline loops: CDR1 MNHNS, CDR2 SASEGT. The CDR3 loop spans 14 amino acids. The trim removed 7 bases at V and 9 bases at J, leaving 14 bases unmatched. The CDR3 DNA reads TGTGCCAGCACCAGGACAGGGTTAATAGGCGTGCAGTACTTC. It specifies CASTRTGLIGVQYF.

This clonotype occurred many times. The chain links TRBV29-1 to TRBJ2-5; 11 bases map to TRBD2. V dropped 7 bases and J dropped 1; count of bases not matched to a gene: 8. Looked up from germline, CDR1 is SQVTM and CDR2 is ANQGSEA. CDR3 length: 15 residues. The chain's CDR3 is CSGALAGGTQETQYF. DNA for the CDR3: TGCAGCGGCGCCCTAGCGGGAGGTACCCAAGAGACCCAGTACTTC.